This TCR beta chain comes out of a study of blood T cell repertoires in COVID-19 (dated by TCRdb to about 2020). Background on the whole study: Samples from collaborators originated in the United States, Italy and Spain and spanned both the acute and convalescent phases of COVID-19. The repertoires were released in a freely available public database intended as a resource for research on the immune response to SARS-CoV-2. Deeply sampled blood TCRbeta repertoires from subjects exposed to, actively infected with, or recovered from COVID-19 were included in the dataset. Where available, HLA class I and class II types were taken from metadata supplied by the sample provider and were not determined by assay-based typing. The sample metadata nearly always contained a de-identified subject ID, COVID-19 status, age in years and sex. The samples were drawn from the first 160 participants of the ongoing ImmuneRACE study and from 950 to 1,500 subjects provided by 6 global collaborators. The material from the prospective study consisted of cDNA or gDNA derived from T cells, B-cell-depleted T cells, or PBMCs.

Collaborating institutions collected whole blood in K2EDTA tubes following their own protocols. For TCRbeta analysis, collaborators shipped samples in one of three forms: frozen whole blood, isolated PBMCs, or DNA extracted from either of those sample types. General conclusions and limits of the study: Clinical and demographic metadata were provided uncurated, with the amount varying by source and participant.

From cysteine to phenylalanine, the CDR3 is 15 amino acids long. Solely the CDR3 DNA is kept, with 45 bases framed from the first base. CDR1 and CDR2, looked up from the germline V gene (reference sequence), are MNHNY and SVGAGI. The junction shows trimming of 6 bases on V and 7 bases on J, and the gene matches do not reach 9 bases of it. This clone showed up just a few times. Which antigen it targets is not known. Per-base qualities were not stored, and no clone one base away is much larger. TCRbeta CDR3 regions were amplified from genomic DNA using the immunoSEQ Assay, a bias-controlled multiplex PCR. In the paper's pipeline: The number of nucleated cells in each sample was estimated by amplification of reference gene primers within the assay. Sequence reads were collapsed and filtered to measure the absolute abundance of every unique TCRbeta CDR3 rearrangement. For each sample, productive Simpson clonality was calculated as the square root of Simpson's diversity index across productive rearrangements. What TCRdb holds here is the immuneACCESS table cut down to in-frame rearrangements. Part of the clones is not present; checked against another copy, under half of the missing clones reflect an unresolved V gene, and the others are unexplained. V, J and clone size are those of that table, while D and trimming were read from the DNA. The sample table lists 35,000 to 55,000 clones, around 90% of them with a count of one. Jointly, the top ten make up roughly 2.8% of the sample.

The sequence was obtained from a man in his forties or fifties with active COVID-19. The V gene is TRBV6-6 and the J gene is TRBJ1-5; 10 bases in the junction line up with TRBD1. The sequencing sample was made of peripheral blood. The DNA reads TGTGCCAGCAGCTACGGACAGGGGGTGAGGCAGCCCCAGCATTTT. Translated, it reads CASSYGQGVRQPQHF.